Presented here are 13 T cell receptor beta chains from one specimen sequenced in a study of blood T cell repertoires in COVID-19. The protocol was immunoSEQ multiplex PCR, while the TCRdb copy is restricted to in-frame clones and leaves out a portion. The sample lists 390,000 or so clones; roughly 87% were seen once. The sample taken for sequencing was PBMCs or T cells enriched from blood (not recorded which). These receptors all come from a woman aged 45-65 years who had recovered from COVID-19.

Remarks on this clone: This sample also contains other DNA sequences that code for the same CDR3. V is TRBV30 and J is TRBJ1-2; maybe TRBD1 (5 bases). Per the germline V gene, CDR1 is GTSNPN and CDR2 is SVGIG (reference sequence). Trimming took 0 bases from V and 4 from J, leaving 6 bases between them. There are 12 residues in the CDR3. The chain's CDR3 is CAWSVGGYGYTF. The DNA for the CDR3 is TGTGCCTGGAGTGTCGGGGGCTATGGCTACACCTTC.

This clone was counted a few times. The chain recombines TRBV11-3 with TRBJ1-1; no clear D gene. Germline assignment: CDR1 SGHNT and CDR2 YENEEA. This CDR3 comprises 14 residues. V was shortened by 5 bases and J by 1 base, with 11 bases between the two germline ends. CDR3 coding DNA: TGTGCCAGCAGCCCTTCTAGAAAGAACACTGAAGCTTTCTTT. Residues: CASSPSRKNTEAFF.

The genes are TRBV19 and TRBJ1-1, with a possible D match to TRBD1 (6 bases). Germline V lookup: CDR1 LNHDA, CDR2 SQIVND (reference sequence). This CDR3 is 17 amino acids long. The V gene lost 3 bases and the J gene lost 5 bases, with 22 bases spanning the gap. CDR3 bases: TGTGCCAGTAGTATTCGCCTCCTACAGGGAGTGCGTACTGAAGCTTTCTTT. It yields the protein CASSIRLLQGVRTEAFF. The whole variable domain, filled in from reference TRBV19 and TRBJ1-1, reads DGGITQSPKYLFRKEGQNVTLSCEQNLNHDAMYWYRQDPGQGLRLIYYSQIVNDFQKGDIAEGYSVSREKKESFPLTVTSAQKNPTAFYLCASSIRLLQGVRTEAFFGQGTRLTVV.

This chain connects TRBV7-9 to TRBJ2-7; 7 bases are a match to TRBD2. V lost 4 bases and J lost 5; bases outside the gene matches: 5. This CDR3 has 13 amino acids. The germline V gene has CDR1 SEHNR and CDR2 FQNEAQ (reference sequence). The CDR3 DNA sequence: TGTGCCAGCAGCTGGAGCGGGATCGACGAGCAGTACTTC. Its protein product is CASSWSGIDEQYF.

This chain uses TRBV2 with TRBJ2-7; 9 nucleotides line up with TRBD1. From germline, CDR1 is SNHLY and CDR2 FYNNEI. V lost 7 bases, J lost 2 bases, and 18 bases stayed unmatched. The CDR3 has 18 residues. The CDR3 bases are TGTGCCAGCAAAAGAAGGGACAGGGAAACGAATTATCCCTACGAGCAGTACTTC. It specifies CASKRRDRETNYPYEQYF. Combining the CDR3 with reference TRBV2 and TRBJ2-7 gives the whole variable domain EPEVTQTPSHQVTQMGQEVILRCVPISNHLYFYWYRQILGQKVEFLVSFYNNEISEKSEIFDDQFSVERPDGSNFTLKIRSTKLEDSAMYFCASKRRDRETNYPYEQYFGPGTRLTVT.

This sequence joins TRBV7-9 and TRBJ2-6, with 8 bases matching TRBD1. J lost 0 bases, V lost 5 bases, and 6 bases had no gene match. The germline gives CDR1 SEHNR, CDR2 FQNEAQ (reference sequence). The CDR3 is 17 residues long. CDR3 sequence: CASSVWTGNSGANVLTF. The CDR3 DNA reads as TGTGCCAGCAGCGTATGGACAGGGAACTCTGGGGCCAACGTCCTGACTTTC.

The rearrangement links TRBV7-9 to TRBJ2-7, with D unresolved. V lost 11 bases and J lost 6, with 14 bases in between. Germline-derived CDR1 and CDR2 are SEHNR and FQNEAQ (reference sequence). This CDR3 contains 11 residues. The CDR3 bases are TGTGCCGGATCCGGTCCGGGCGAGCAGTACTTC. This codes for CAGSGPGEQYF. Full variable domain (outside the CDR3, taken from reference TRBV7-9 and TRBJ2-7): DTGVSQNPRHKITKRGQNVTFRCDPISEHNRLYWYRQTLGQGPEFLTYFQNEAQLEKSRLLSDRFSAERPKGSFSTLEIQRTEQGDSAMYLCAGSGPGEQYFGPGTRLTVT.

This clone was observed a few times. The chain joins TRBV19 to TRBJ2-1; TRBD2 matches 7 bases. CDR1 and CDR2 (germline): LNHDA, SQIVND (reference sequence). The CDR3 is 15 amino acids. Unmatched junction bases numbered 7, after V lost 3 bases and J lost 5 bases. CDR3 region: CASSIIGRTNNEQFF. The CDR3 bases are TGTGCCAGTAGTATCATCGGGAGGACTAACAATGAGCAGTTCTTC.

V usage is TRBV3-1 (or the pseudogene TRBV3-2) and J usage is TRBJ2-1; perhaps TRBD1 as D (6 bases). The CDR3 is made up of 14 amino acids. V was cut by 3 bases and J by 9 bases, with 15 bases left in between. Germline-derived CDR1 and CDR2 are LGHDT and YNNKEL (reference sequence). The CDR3 sequence is CASSQGHPFGEQFF. In nucleotides, the CDR3 is TGTGCCAGCAGCCAGGGACACCCGTTTGGTGAGCAGTTCTTC.

The chain combines TRBV4-2 with TRBJ2-2, with 8 bases that match TRBD1. The CDR3 contains 15 residues. V trimming: 6 bases; J trimming: 1 base; junction bases outside the gene matches: 4. Germline assignment: CDR1 LGHNA and CDR2 YNFKEQ. The CDR3 nucleotides read TGTGCCAGCAGTCGAGACAGGGGGAACACCGGGGAGCTGTTTTTT. It encodes CASSRDRGNTGELFF.

This clone has at least ten counts. The CDR3 loop reads CASSSGQPTSGANVLTF. For the CDR3, the DNA is TGCGCCAGCAGCAGTGGACAGCCAACCTCTGGGGCCAACGTCCTGACTTTC. The chain links TRBV5-1 to TRBJ2-6, with D possibly matching TRBD1 (6 bases). Looked up from germline, CDR1 is SGHRS and CDR2 is YFSETQ. V shed 4 bases and J shed 0 bases, with 14 bases lying between them. The CDR3 runs to 17 residues.

The chain joins TRBV27 to TRBJ1-5; D gene ambiguous. Germline values: CDR1 MNHEY, CDR2 SMNVEV (reference sequence). Trimming pared 6 bases from V and 6 bases from J, leaving 21 bases between. This CDR3 comprises 16 residues. DNA for the CDR3: TGTGCCAGCAGCCTAGCGGGTCCGGGCACGGCTCAGCCCCAGCATTTT. As protein: CASSLAGPGTAQPQHF.

This clone was counted a few times. The chain recombines TRBV7-8 with TRBJ2-1, with 9 bases fitting TRBD2. The CDR3 sequence is 16 residues long. CDR1 SGHVS and CDR2 FQNEAQ come from the germline V gene. J gave up 4 bases and V 1 base, and 5 bases lay outside the gene matches. For the CDR3, the DNA is TGTGCCAGCAGCTTAGGAGGACTAGCGCCTTACAATGAGCAGTTCTTC. Protein: CASSLGGLAPYNEQFF. The variable domain in full, completed from reference TRBV7-8 and TRBJ2-1, reads GAGVSQSPRYKVAKRGQDVALRCDPISGHVSLFWYQQALGQGPEFLTYFQNEAQLDKSGLPSDRFFAERPEGSVSTLKIQRTQQEDSAVYLCASSLGGLAPYNEQFFGPGTRLTVL.